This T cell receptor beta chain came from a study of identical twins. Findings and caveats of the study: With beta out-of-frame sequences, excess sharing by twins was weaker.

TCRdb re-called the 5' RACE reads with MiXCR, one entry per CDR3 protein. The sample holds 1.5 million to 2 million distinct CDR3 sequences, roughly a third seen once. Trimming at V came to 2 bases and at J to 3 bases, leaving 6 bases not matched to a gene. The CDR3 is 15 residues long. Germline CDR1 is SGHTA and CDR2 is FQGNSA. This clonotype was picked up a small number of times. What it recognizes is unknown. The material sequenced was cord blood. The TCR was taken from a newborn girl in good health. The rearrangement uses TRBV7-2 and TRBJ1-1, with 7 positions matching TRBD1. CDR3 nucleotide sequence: TGTGCCAGCAGCTTAAAGGACAGGAGCGACACTGAAGCTTTCTTT. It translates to CASSLKDRSDTEAFF.